Sequencing of this TCR beta chain was carried out in a study of T cells in localized non-small cell lung cancer. From germline, CDR1 is MNHNS and CDR2 SASEGT. The CDR3 loop spans 14 amino acids. V was pared by 6 bases and J by 4 bases, with 5 bases of the junction left unmatched. This table comes from immunoSEQ multiplex PCR, and its TCRdb copy is limited to in-frame clones, with some not included. The repertoire holds fewer than 50,000 clones, roughly 84% seen once, with roughly 8% in the top ten. This clonotype was obtained from a man aged 40 to 69 with stage II lung adenocarcinoma. V and J are TRBV6-1 and TRBJ1-4; 7 bases fit TRBD1. The source material was PBMCs, sampled before any cancer treatment. This chain's CDR3 is CASRPGQSNEKLFF. CDR3 DNA: TGTGCCAGCAGGCCGGGACAGAGTAATGAAAAACTGTTTTTT.